The text below deals with one TCR beta chain. Its cognate antigen is unknown. The sample belongs to a study of cytomegalovirus exposure and HLA in healthy donors. With 60 Vbeta and 13 Jbeta primers, the PCR was carried out. This table comes from immunoSEQ multiplex PCR, and its TCRdb copy is limited to in-frame clones, with some not included. The sample yields about 150,000 clones, roughly 80% seen once. Study-level points and caveats: The HLA-A and HLA-B alleles of most subjects were reportedly predicted accurately from TCR beta sequences. The later analysis indicated that the majority of CMV-associated TCR beta chains appeared HLA-restricted. Common viral pathogens seemed to be connected with several of the most significant clusters, according to a later analysis. In a later analysis, 15,000 to 20,000 TCR beta sequences were associated with HLA alleles at 0.05 false discovery rate.

Germline V gives CDR1 SGDLS, CDR2 YYNGEE. The CDR3 totals 17 residues. The V and J ends lost 3 bases and 2 bases, in that order; junction bases with no gene match: 9. V is TRBV9 and J is TRBJ2-3; 10 bases map to TRBD2. The source is a man between 35 and 55 years old in good health and CMV-seropositive. The specimen was PBMCs. CDR3 DNA sequence: TGTGCCAGCAGCGAGAGAGTAGCGGGAGGATTCACAGATACGCAGTATTTT. Translated, it gives CASSERVAGGFTDTQYF.